These 2 T cell receptor beta chains share one sample of origin, sequenced in a study of immune characterization of retroperitoneal liposarcoma (dated by TCRdb to the late 2010s). Library preparation employed PCR. The listed sequencing device is NextSeq 500. TCRdb reran the public reads through fastp at Q25 and MiXCR, keeping productive beta chains. CDR3 protein duplicates are merged, each entry listing the most common genes and DNA. For this sample the table gives 9,500 to 14,000 distinct CDR3 sequences, of which roughly half were detected only once. The ten top clones hold about 10% of the sample. The specimen was tumor tissue. The source of these receptors is a female donor with retroperitoneal liposarcoma.

The rearrangement links TRBV6-6 to TRBJ2-3, with 8 positions matching TRBD2. Trimming took 2 bases from V and 3 from J; bases not matched to a gene: 4. This CDR3 comprises 15 residues. The V gene's germline CDR1 is MNHNY and CDR2 SVGAGI (reference sequence). The CDR3 coding sequence is TGTGCCAGCAGTTACAGGCTAGCGGGTACAGATACGCAGTATTTT. Translated, it gives CASSYRLAGTDTQYF.

This sequence joins TRBV24-1 and TRBJ2-1; a weak D match, TRBD2 (5 bases). The CDR3 is made up of 15 amino acids. The V end lost 1 base, the J end lost 7 bases, and 13 bases lay between the germline ends. Per germline, CDR1 KGHDR and CDR2 SFDVKD. The CDR3 spells CATSDFAGVGNEQFF. Here the CDR3 DNA reads TGTGCCACCAGTGATTTTGCCGGGGTAGGAAATGAGCAGTTCTTC.